The rows below give T cell receptor beta chains drawn from one sample of a study of identical twins. MiXCR was run by TCRdb on the 5' RACE reads, yielding one entry per CDR3 protein. The table records roughly 230,000 distinct CDR3 sequences, around 8% of them present only once. The data were also submitted as part of a second study, on yellow fever vaccine responses in identical twins.

Sequenced input: CD8+ T cells sorted from blood. The receptor source for this set is a woman between 18 and 30 years old in good health. Both conserved end residues are part of each CDR3. The D gene is left open where the match is weak. Clone sizes are given selectively: once, few, many, or a class where the clone is expanded.

few	TRBV27	TRBJ2-3	TRBD2	TGTGCCAGCAGTTTATCCCTGCTAGCTAGCGGACGCACAGATACGCAGTATTTT	CASSLSLLASGRTDTQYF
many	TRBV29-1	TRBJ2-3	TRBD2	TGCAGCGTACTAGCGGGGAGCACAGATACGCAGTATTTT	CSVLAGSTDTQYF
few	TRBV3-1	TRBJ2-5	.	TGTGCCAGCAGCCAAGTATCCACGGTGGCTAGCATGACCCAGTACTTC	CASSQVSTVASMTQYF
many	TRBV29-1	TRBJ2-2	.	TGCAGCGTTGAGGAGATGGTTCCCGGGGAGCTGTTTTTT	CSVEEMVPGELFF
many	TRBV7-2	TRBJ2-3	.	TGTGCCAGCAGCTTAGTCGTGATCACAGATACGCAGTATTTT	CASSLVVITDTQYF
.	TRBV6-4	TRBJ2-3	.	TGTGCCAGTCGCCGGGGGTCTAGCACAGATACGCAGTATTTT	CASRRGSSTDTQYF
few	TRBV24-1	TRBJ2-2	.	TGTGCCACCAGTGCCGGGCTAGGGGAAGGAACCGGGGAGCTGTTTTTT	CATSAGLGEGTGELFF
few	TRBV27	TRBJ2-7	.	TGTGCCAGCAGTATCCTGACGTCAGGGGGCGGGAGGTTCGAGCAGTACTTC	CASSILTSGGGRFEQYF
many	TRBV14	TRBJ2-3	.	TGTGCCAGCAGCCAGGGCGGCTTAATGTACCAGACTCCCGATACGCAGTATTTT	CASSQGGLMYQTPDTQYF
few	TRBV6-2/TRBV6-3	TRBJ2-7	TRBD1	TGTGCCAGCAGTTACTCGATCGGACAGGGCACCTACGAGCAGTACTTC	CASSYSIGQGTYEQYF
.	TRBV7-9	TRBJ2-2	.	TGTGCCAGCAGACGTACTCCTAACACCGGGGAGCTGTTTTTT	CASRRTPNTGELFF
few	TRBV7-2	TRBJ2-1	TRBD2	TGTGCCAGCAGCTTAGAGGGACCGGGACTAGGCAATGAGCAGTTCTTC	CASSLEGPGLGNEQFF
.	TRBV25-1	TRBJ2-7	.	TGTGCCAGCAGTGAATTGACCCTGGCAGATTCCTACGAGCAGTACTTC	CASSELTLADSYEQYF
.	TRBV6-2/TRBV6-3	TRBJ2-4	.	TGTGCCAGCAGTCAAGGGGTGGCCAAAAACATTCAGTACTTC	CASSQGVAKNIQYF
once	TRBV20-1	TRBJ2-1	.	TGCAGTGCGCCGACAGGTTCCCTTACCTACAATGAGCAGTTCTTC	CSAPTGSLTYNEQFF
many	TRBV12-3/TRBV12-4	TRBJ2-2	.	TGTGCCAGCAGTTTATCGGGGGAGCTGTTTTTT	CASSLSGELFF
many	TRBV27	TRBJ1-4	.	TGTGCCAGCAGTTTTCGGGGGAGTAATGAAAAACTGTTTTTT	CASSFRGSNEKLFF
.	TRBV7-6	TRBJ2-2	.	TGTGCCAGCAGCTTAGACGGGGGGAACACCGGGGAGCTGTTTTTT	CASSLDGGNTGELFF
few	TRBV4-2	TRBJ1-1	.	TGTGCCAGCAGCCAAATTGGAGAGGGGACTGAAGCTTTCTTT	CASSQIGEGTEAFF
few	TRBV6-1	TRBJ2-7	.	TGTGCCACTCGACCCCTGTACCAGAGCTCCTACGAGCAGTACTTC	CATRPLYQSSYEQYF
few	TRBV9	TRBJ2-3	.	TGTGCCAGCAGCTCCTGGGCCACAGATACGCAGTATTTT	CASSSWATDTQYF
few	TRBV7-3	TRBJ2-7	TRBD2	TGTGCCAGCAGCCTGCGGGGGGGGGCGGTGCAGTACTTC	CASSLRGGAVQYF
many	TRBV12-5	TRBJ2-5	.	TGTGCTAGTGCCTTGGGAGAGACCCAGTACTTC	CASALGETQYF
many	TRBV12-3/TRBV12-4	TRBJ2-3	.	TGTGCCAGCAGTACAGGGACCGATACGCAGTATTTT	CASSTGTDTQYF
few	TRBV4-1	TRBJ2-2	TRBD2	TGCGCCAGCAGCCAAGATAGGAGGGGACTAGCCGCGAACACCGGGGAGCTGTTTTTT	CASSQDRRGLAANTGELFF
few	TRBV20-1	TRBJ2-1	TRBD2	TGCAGTGCTAGTTGGGTTGGAGCGGGAGGGCCCAGGAATGAGCAGTTCTTC	CSASWVGAGGPRNEQFF
.	TRBV11-2	TRBJ2-1	TRBD1	TGTGCCAGCAGCTTCCGGGACAGGAAGTTCTTC	CASSFRDRKFF
many	TRBV5-1	TRBJ2-7	.	TGCGCCAGCAGCTTGGTCACGTTCTCCTACGAGCAGTACTTC	CASSLVTFSYEQYF
.	TRBV11-2	TRBJ2-7	.	TGTGCCAGCAGCCCTTATGGGACCTACTACGAGCAGTACTTC	CASSPYGTYYEQYF
many	TRBV11-2	TRBJ2-7	TRBD2	TGTGCCAGCAGCTCGACTAGCGGGGTTTCCTACGAGCAGTACTTC	CASSSTSGVSYEQYF
few	TRBV19	TRBJ2-6	TRBD1	TGTGCCAGTCGGACCGGTGTCTGGACAGGGGGCGGACCCTCTGGGGCCAACGTCCTGACTTTC	CASRTGVWTGGGPSGANVLTF
few	TRBV27	TRBJ1-1	TRBD1	TGTGCCAGCACCCCAGGGGGGGGACACACTGAAGCTTTCTTT	CASTPGGGHTEAFF
few	TRBV11-2	TRBJ2-1	TRBD1	TGTGCCAGCAGCTTAGTTCCGGGTGGGGACAGAGGCTACAATGAGCAGTTCTTC	CASSLVPGGDRGYNEQFF
.	TRBV6-1	TRBJ2-1	TRBD2	TGTGCCAGCAGGCGGGGGTTCTACAATGAGCAGTTCTTC	CASRRGFYNEQFF
few	TRBV5-1	TRBJ2-7	.	TGCGCCAGCAGCCCGTTGGGTCCAGGGGACTACGAGCAGTACTTC	CASSPLGPGDYEQYF
.	TRBV4-1	TRBJ2-1	TRBD2	TGCGCCAGCAGCCACCGTAGCGGGCTTATGGATGAGCAGTTCTTC	CASSHRSGLMDEQFF
few	TRBV15	TRBJ2-3	TRBD2	TGTGCCACCAGCAGAGATTTGGCTAGCGGGGACCAGAGCACAGATACGCAGTATTTT	CATSRDLASGDQSTDTQYF
few	TRBV28	TRBJ1-6	.	TGTGCCAGCCCCAGGTTCCGGTCCCTCCACTTT	CASPRFRSLHF
many	TRBV11-2	TRBJ2-2	.	TGTGCCAGCAGCTTAGGGGATAACACCGGGGAGCTGTTTTTT	CASSLGDNTGELFF
few	TRBV12-3/TRBV12-4	TRBJ2-7	.	TGTGCCAGCAGTACCAGAACCCTAGCCTACGAGCAGTACTTC	CASSTRTLAYEQYF
.	TRBV7-9	TRBJ2-7	TRBD2	TGTGCCAGCAGCTTTAAAGCGGGGACCTACGAGCAGTACTTC	CASSFKAGTYEQYF
.	TRBV20-1	TRBJ1-4	.	TGCAGTGTGGACAGTAATGTAGTTGCAACTAATGAAAAACTGTTTTTT	CSVDSNVVATNEKLFF
many	TRBV9	TRBJ2-5	.	TGTGCCAGCAGCCGCTCGGAGACCCAGTACTTC	CASSRSETQYF
.	TRBV9	TRBJ2-3	.	TGTGCCAGCAGCGTAATGAACTCCACCTGGGATACGCAGTATTTT	CASSVMNSTWDTQYF
many	TRBV7-2	TRBJ2-2	TRBD2	TGTGCCAGCAGCGCTGGGGGGGCGAACACCGGGGAGCTGTTTTTT	CASSAGGANTGELFF
few	TRBV20-1	TRBJ2-3	TRBD2	TGCAGTGCTAGTTCAACTGGACCCAACCCGGGACTAGGAAGCACAGATACGCAGTATTTT	CSASSTGPNPGLGSTDTQYF
many	TRBV12-3/TRBV12-4	TRBJ2-7	.	TGTGCCAGCACCGGGCTAGTTGTCCAGTACGAGCAGTACTTC	CASTGLVVQYEQYF
few	TRBV6-2/TRBV6-3	TRBJ1-1	.	TGTGCCAGCAGTTACGAGCAGGCCATGAACACTGAAGCTTTCTTT	CASSYEQAMNTEAFF
.	TRBV7-9	TRBJ2-1	.	TGTGCCAGCAGCCAGGGACCCAACTCCTACAATGAGCAGTTCTTC	CASSQGPNSYNEQFF
many	TRBV4-1	TRBJ2-1	TRBD1	TGCGCCAGCAGCCAAATTGGGACAGGGGACGGTGAGCAGTTCTTC	CASSQIGTGDGEQFF
few	TRBV4-2	TRBJ2-5	.	TGTGCCAGCAGCCAAGTCAGGAGGTCTGGGGAGACCCAGTACTTC	CASSQVRRSGETQYF
.	TRBV19	TRBJ2-1	TRBD1	TGTGCCAGTCAAGTTGGGACAGGGGTCAATGAGCAGTTCTTC	CASQVGTGVNEQFF
few	TRBV9	TRBJ2-1	.	TGTGCCAGCAGCGTACTTCGCCATGGGAAGGAGCAGTTCTTC	CASSVLRHGKEQFF
few	TRBV6-2/TRBV6-3	TRBJ2-1	.	TGTGCCAGCAGTCTGGACTGGCAACGGATCTTC	CASSLDWQRIF